These 28 T cell receptor beta chains originate from one sample sequenced in a study of control samples from healthy donors and cancer patients. Sequencing was performed with immunoSEQ multiplex PCR; in TCRdb, only in-frame clones are kept and a portion is missing. The repertoire holds about 120,000 clones, around nine tenths seen once, with about 12% in the top ten. Sequenced: blood. Receptors originate from a man aged 25-45 years in good health.

The J gene is TRBJ2-7, the V gene TRBV24-1; 10 bases are shared with TRBD1. In germline, CDR1 is KGHDR, CDR2 SFDVKD. V gave up 4 bases and J gave up 4 bases; unmatched junction bases: 9. The CDR3 sequence is 16 residues long. The CDR3 loop reads CATSDSTGQGLYEQYF. In DNA form, the CDR3 reads TGTGCCACCAGTGACTCGACGGGACAGGGGCTATACGAGCAGTACTTC.

The chain combines TRBV4-1 with TRBJ1-2; D is uncertain. There are 14 residues in the CDR3. Per the germline V gene, CDR1 is MGHRA and CDR2 is YSYEKL. V was cut by 0 bases and J by 5 bases, with 10 bases left in between. The CDR3 loop is CASSQEKDLYGYTF. The CDR3 DNA sequence: TGCGCCAGCAGCCAAGAAAAGGACCTATATGGCTACACCTTC.

V gene TRBV10-2 combines with J gene TRBJ2-6, with D maybe TRBD1 (6 bases). This CDR3 spans 17 amino acids. Germline-derived CDR1 and CDR2 are WSHSY and SAAADI. Trimming took 6 bases from V and 4 from J, leaving 19 bases between them. CDR3: CASRDYLQGSGANVLTF. CDR3 coding DNA: TGCGCCAGCAGAGATTATTTACAGGGCTCGGGGGCCAACGTCCTGACTTTC.

The rearrangement uses TRBV11-2 and TRBJ1-1, with D uncertain. V was shortened by 5 bases and J by 3 bases, with 16 bases between the two germline ends. The CDR3 loop spans 15 amino acids. Germline V CDR1 and CDR2: SGHAT, FQNNGV. The CDR3 loop is CASSPRSGVHTEAFF. CDR3 coding DNA: TGTGCCAGCAGCCCCCGGTCCGGGGTGCACACTGAAGCTTTCTTT.

The chain employs TRBV24-1 and TRBJ1-2, with 9 bases matching TRBD1. The CDR3 has 18 amino acids. V trimming: 2 bases; J trimming: 2 bases; junction bases outside the gene matches: 11. CDR1 and CDR2 from the germline V gene are KGHDR and SFDVKD. The DNA of the CDR3 is TGTGCCACCAGTGATTCTCAACCGGGACAGGGCCGGAACTATGGCTACACCTTC. It yields the protein CATSDSQPGQGRNYGYTF.

The V gene is TRBV5-3, the J gene TRBJ2-7; 8 nucleotides line up with TRBD1. TRBV5-3 falls under the ORF class, with uncertain function. The V gene end was trimmed by 6 bases and the J gene end by 2 bases; junction bases not matched to a gene: 4. The CDR3 covers 13 residues. CDR3 in amino acids: CARTPGQAYEQYF. The CDR3 nucleotides are TGTGCCAGAACACCGGGACAGGCCTACGAGCAGTACTTC.

The chain links TRBV9 to TRBJ1-2; 8 bases fit TRBD1. Germline loops: CDR1 SGDLS, CDR2 YYNGEE. There are 16 residues in the CDR3. Losses at the gene ends were 1 base for V and 6 bases for J; bases not matched to a gene: 11. The DNA of the CDR3 is TGTGCCAGCAGCGTACGATCCGGGACAGGAGGAAATGGCTACACCTTC. It translates to CASSVRSGTGGNGYTF.

This chain joins TRBV27 and TRBJ1-6, with D possibly being TRBD1 (5 bases). Per germline, CDR1 MNHEY and CDR2 SMNVEV (reference sequence). CDR3 length equals 13 residues. V was pared by 4 bases and J by 8 bases, with 9 bases between. CDR3: CASSSQGDSPLHF. In DNA form, the CDR3 reads TGTGCCAGCAGTTCTCAGGGAGATTCACCCCTCCACTTT.

V usage is TRBV5-6 and J usage is TRBJ1-2; D is ambiguous. Trimming left V 4 bases short and J 0 bases short, with 13 bases between. Germline V gene sequence: CDR1 SGHDT, CDR2 YYEEEE. The CDR3 loop spans 15 amino acids. As DNA, the CDR3 is TGTGCCAGCAGCCCCAGTCCGGGCGCTAACTATGGCTACACCTTC. Translating it yields CASSPSPGANYGYTF.

This clone was detected only a few times. This chain uses TRBV5-1 with TRBJ2-4; possibly TRBD2 for D (6 bases). The germline V gene has CDR1 SGHRS and CDR2 YFSETQ. Trimming stripped 0 bases from V and 8 bases from J, with 18 bases between. The CDR3 sequence is 16 residues long. CDR3 in DNA: TGCGCCAGCAGCTTGGATGGGCGGGGCCGGGGAGACATTCAGTACTTC. Translation gives CASSLDGRGRGDIQYF.

This chain uses TRBV6-6 with TRBJ1-1, with TRBD1 matching over 9 bases. CDR1 and CDR2 (germline): MNHNY, SVGAGI (reference sequence). The V and J ends lost 7 bases and 2 bases, in that order; junction bases with no gene match: 11. The CDR3 totals 16 residues. The CDR3 region has the DNA TGTGCCAGCATTACTGGAGGACAGGGGCGTAACACTGAAGCTTTCTTT. Encoded protein: CASITGGQGRNTEAFF.

The rearrangement uses TRBV7-9 and TRBJ2-2; D is unclear. V was clipped by 2 bases and J by 0 bases, with 7 bases between them. Germline lookup yields CDR1 SEHNR and CDR2 FQNEAQ (reference sequence). The length of the CDR3 is 15 residues. The CDR3 loop reads CASSLSEANTGELFF. The CDR3 nucleotides read TGTGCCAGCAGCTTAAGTGAGGCGAACACCGGGGAGCTGTTTTTT.

This clone was picked up one time. This sequence joins TRBV5-8 and TRBJ2-2; TRBD1 aligns across 10 bases. Germline V CDR1 and CDR2: SGHTS, YDEGEE. The V gene end was trimmed by 4 bases and the J gene end by 4 bases; junction bases not matched to a gene: 7. The CDR3 covers 16 residues. The CDR3 is CASSPDRGLLTGELFF. The CDR3 DNA sequence: TGTGCCAGCAGCCCAGACAGGGGGCTCCTCACCGGGGAGCTGTTTTTT.

This clone came up a few times. The J gene is TRBJ2-2, the V gene TRBV3-1 (or the pseudogene TRBV3-2); D is unresolved. The CDR3 length is 13 residues. Per germline, CDR1 LGHDT and CDR2 YNNKEL (reference sequence). Trimming cost V 3 bases and J 5 bases, with 7 bases left between them. CDR3 bases: TGTGCCAGCAGCCAGACTGGGACCGGGGAGCTGTTTTTT. Residues: CASSQTGTGELFF.

The chain joins TRBV5-6 to TRBJ2-2; the D gene is possibly TRBD1 (6 bases). Germline CDR1 reads SGHDT; CDR2 reads YYEEEE. Deletions cut 0 bases from V and 1 base from J, with 10 bases between. The CDR3 covers 16 residues. As DNA, the CDR3 is TGTGCCAGCAGCTTGGACAGGGTGATGAACACCGGGGAGCTGTTTTTT. This sequence encodes CASSLDRVMNTGELFF.

The CDR3 DNA reads TGTGCCAGCAGCCTACTGACTCCATTCGAGCAGTACTTC. Protein product: CASSLLTPFEQYF. V and J are TRBV7-2 and TRBJ2-7, with D unresolved. The CDR3 totals 13 residues. Trimming removed 5 bases from V and 6 bases from J, with 14 bases in between. Germline V gives CDR1 SGHTA, CDR2 FQGNSA.

The chain links TRBV24-1 to TRBJ2-5; 7 nucleotides line up with TRBD2. Germline lookup yields CDR1 KGHDR and CDR2 SFDVKD. With V trimmed by 4 bases and J by 4 bases, 2 bases remained unmatched. This CDR3 is built from 13 residues. In nucleotides, the CDR3 is TGTGCCACCAGTGAGGGGGGGGGAGAGACCCAGTACTTC. Translating gives CATSEGGGETQYF.

This clone was observed a handful of times. CDR3 DNA: TGTGCCAGCAGCTTGGGAGCTCACCAGCCCCAGCATTTT. This gives the protein CASSLGAHQPQHF. This rearrangement joins TRBV5-8 to TRBJ1-5; D ambiguous. Trimming shortened V by 0 bases and J by 7 bases, and 8 bases separated the two germline ends. The CDR3 consists of 13 residues. CDR1 is SGHTS and CDR2 is YDEGEE in the germline V gene.

This clone was seen just once. V usage is TRBV2 and J usage is TRBJ1-5, with TRBD1 matching over 8 bases. The CDR3 contains 13 residues. V shed 4 bases and J 5 bases; nucleotides not matched to a gene: 1. CDR1 and CDR2 from the germline V gene are SNHLY and FYNNEI. CDR3 region: CASSGTGYQPQHF. CDR3 sequence (DNA): TGTGCCAGCAGTGGGACAGGGTATCAGCCCCAGCATTTT.

This clone was counted between two and nine times. This chain joins TRBV6-1 and TRBJ2-7, with D perhaps matching TRBD2 (6 bases). CDR1 and CDR2 (germline): MNHNS, SASEGT. The V and J ends lost 2 bases and 2 bases respectively, with 13 bases between them. This CDR3 region has 15 residues. The CDR3 nucleotides read TGTGCCAGCAGTGAATGGGGGACTGTTCCCTACGAGCAGTACTTC. Translating gives CASSEWGTVPYEQYF.

A single count supports this clone. The chain is built from TRBV10-3 and TRBJ2-5; D not certain. V shed 0 bases and J shed 6 bases, with 11 bases lying between them. The CDR3 covers 14 residues. In germline, CDR1 is ENHRY, CDR2 SYGVKD. CDR3 nucleotides: TGTGCCATCAGTGAGTCGAGTCCTGAAAAGACCCAGTACTTC. It encodes CAISESSPEKTQYF.

To note about this clone: Germline is not matched at one junction end, which may reflect a read error. Additional DNA sequences in this sample encode the identical CDR3. The chain has TRBV11-2 and TRBJ1-1; D remains ambiguous. This CDR3 is built from 13 residues. Germline-derived CDR1 and CDR2 are SGHAT and FQNNGV. The CDR3 DNA reads as TGTGCCAGCAGCTTAGGAGGTAACACTGAGGCTTTCTTT. This codes for CASSLGGNTEAFF. Based on the CDR3 plus reference TRBV11-2 and TRBJ1-1, the full variable domain is EAGVAQSPRYKIIEKRQSVAFWCNPISGHATLYWYQQILGQGPKLLIQFQNNGVVDDSQLPKDRFSAERLKGVDSTLKIQPAKLEDSAVYLCASSLGGNTEAFFGQGTRLTVV.

The chain employs TRBV5-1 and TRBJ1-1, with TRBD1 matching 7 bases. CDR3 size: 14 residues. In germline, CDR1 is SGHRS, CDR2 YFSETQ. J was trimmed by 0 bases and V by 2 bases; bases with no gene match: 1. The DNA for the CDR3 is TGCGCCAGCAGCTTTGGGACAGTGAACACTGAAGCTTTCTTT. Encoded protein: CASSFGTVNTEAFF. Together with reference TRBV5-1 and TRBJ1-1, the CDR3 gives the full variable domain: KAGVTQTPRYLIKTRGQQVTLSCSPISGHRSVSWYQQTPGQGLQFLFEYFSETQRNKGNFPGRFSGRQFSNSRSEMNVSTLELGDSALYLCASSFGTVNTEAFFGQGTRLTVV.

The chain couples TRBV2 to TRBJ2-1; 8 bases are shared with TRBD1. J lost 6 bases, V lost 10 bases, and 8 bases had no gene match. Germline CDR1 SNHLY, CDR2 FYNNEI. CDR3 length: 13 residues. CDR3 sequence (DNA): TGTGCCACCAGACAGGGGAGGAGCAATGAGCAGTTCTTC. This encodes CATRQGRSNEQFF.

This chain links TRBV24-1 with TRBJ2-3, with D uncertain. The germline V gene has CDR1 KGHDR and CDR2 SFDVKD. The CDR3 length is 14 residues. V was trimmed by 4 bases and J by 5 bases, leaving 12 bases between them. CDR3 DNA: TGTGCCACCAGTGAGGGCACTTATCGAGATACGCAGTATTTT. Protein: CATSEGTYRDTQYF.

CDR3 protein: CAWRVSGNTEAFF. The CDR3 coding sequence is TGTGCCTGGAGGGTGTCGGGGAACACTGAAGCTTTCTTT. The J gene is TRBJ1-1, the V gene TRBV30; D remains unclear. CDR3 length equals 13 residues. Trimming removed 3 bases from V and 1 base from J, with 9 bases in between. CDR1 is GTSNPN, CDR2 SVGIG, per germline (reference sequence).

The chain uses TRBV11-2 and TRBJ1-4, with 7 bases aligning to TRBD1. This CDR3 contains 14 residues. The J segment lost 8 bases and the V segment lost 5 bases, leaving 8 bases of the junction unmatched. The germline V gene encodes CDR1 SGHAT and CDR2 FQNNGV. This CDR3 is CASSLRQGVEKLFF. CDR3 in DNA: TGTGCCAGCAGCCTAAGACAGGGTGTAGAAAAACTGTTTTTT. The full variable domain, with the rest looked up from reference TRBV11-2 and TRBJ1-4, is EAGVAQSPRYKIIEKRQSVAFWCNPISGHATLYWYQQILGQGPKLLIQFQNNGVVDDSQLPKDRFSAERLKGVDSTLKIQPAKLEDSAVYLCASSLRQGVEKLFFGSGTQLSVL.

The sample holds a few counts of this clone. V usage is TRBV11-2 and J usage is TRBJ1-1; D unclear. CDR3 length: 13 amino acids. Germline V gene sequence: CDR1 SGHAT, CDR2 FQNNGV. Trimming shortened V by 8 bases and J by 0 bases, and 10 bases separated the two germline ends. CDR3 sequence reads: CASGRSMNTEAFF. The DNA of the CDR3 is TGTGCCAGCGGCAGGTCCATGAACACTGAAGCTTTCTTT.